This T cell receptor beta chain is drawn from a study of immune evolution from preneoplasia to lung adenocarcinoma. Points on this clone: Its cognate antigen is unknown.

Study conclusions and caveats: From normal lung to invasive adenocarcinoma, top clone frequencies appeared to decrease.

Clones were sequenced by immunoSEQ multiplex PCR, and TCRdb holds only the in-frame ones, with some missing. The repertoire holds some 9,900 clones, 70% to 80% seen once, with 4.8% in the top ten. The CDR3 length is 13 residues. Trimming cost V 5 bases and J 4 bases, with 9 bases left between them. Germline V gives CDR1 MNHNY, CDR2 SVGAGI (reference sequence). Material for sequencing was FFPE minimally invasive lung adenocarcinoma tissue. The gene calls are TRBV6-6 and TRBJ2-1; maybe TRBD1 (6 bases). The receptor's source is a person between 65 and 79 years old with lung adenocarcinoma. CDR3 protein: CASSNGQYNEQFF. CDR3 DNA: TGTGCCAGCAGTAACGGACAGTACAATGAGCAGTTCTTC.